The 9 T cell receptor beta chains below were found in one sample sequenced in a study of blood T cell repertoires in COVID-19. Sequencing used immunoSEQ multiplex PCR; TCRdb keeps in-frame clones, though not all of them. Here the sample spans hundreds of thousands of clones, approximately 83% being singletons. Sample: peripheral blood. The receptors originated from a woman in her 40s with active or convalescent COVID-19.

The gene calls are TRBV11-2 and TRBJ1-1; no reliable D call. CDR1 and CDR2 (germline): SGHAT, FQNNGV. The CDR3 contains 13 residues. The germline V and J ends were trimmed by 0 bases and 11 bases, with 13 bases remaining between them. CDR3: CASSLERAELAFF. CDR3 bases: TGTGCCAGCAGCTTAGAGAGGGCGGAGTTGGCTTTCTTT.

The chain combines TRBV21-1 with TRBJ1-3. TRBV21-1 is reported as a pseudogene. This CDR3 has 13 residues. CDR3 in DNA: TGTGCCAGCAGCAGGGGAGGGTTAAACACCATATATTTT. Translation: CASSRGGLNTIYF.

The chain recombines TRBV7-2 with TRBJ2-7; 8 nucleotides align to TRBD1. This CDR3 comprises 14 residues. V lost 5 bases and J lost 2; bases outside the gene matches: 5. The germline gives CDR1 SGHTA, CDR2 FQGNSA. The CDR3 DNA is TGTGCCAGCAGCGTGGACAGGGTTACCTACGAGCAGTACTTC. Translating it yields CASSVDRVTYEQYF. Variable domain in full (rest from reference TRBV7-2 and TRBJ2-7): GAGVSQSPSNKVTEKGKDVELRCDPISGHTALYWYRQSLGQGLEFLIYFQGNSAPDKSGLPSDRFSAERTGGSVSTLTIQRTQQEDSAVYLCASSVDRVTYEQYFGPGTRLTVT.

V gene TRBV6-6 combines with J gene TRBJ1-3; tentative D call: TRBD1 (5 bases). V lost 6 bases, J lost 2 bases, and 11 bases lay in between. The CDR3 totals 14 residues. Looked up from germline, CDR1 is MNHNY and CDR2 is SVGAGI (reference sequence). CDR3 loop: CASSRGSAGNTIYF. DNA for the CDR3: TGTGCCAGCAGCCGGGGGTCGGCTGGAAACACCATATATTTT.

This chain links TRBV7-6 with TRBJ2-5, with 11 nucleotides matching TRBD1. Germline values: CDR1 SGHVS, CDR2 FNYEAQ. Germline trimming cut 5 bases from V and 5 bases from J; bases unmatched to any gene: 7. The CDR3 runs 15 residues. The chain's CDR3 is CASSPLDRGPETQYF. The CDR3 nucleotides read TGTGCCAGCAGCCCCCTGGACAGGGGGCCGGAGACCCAGTACTTC.

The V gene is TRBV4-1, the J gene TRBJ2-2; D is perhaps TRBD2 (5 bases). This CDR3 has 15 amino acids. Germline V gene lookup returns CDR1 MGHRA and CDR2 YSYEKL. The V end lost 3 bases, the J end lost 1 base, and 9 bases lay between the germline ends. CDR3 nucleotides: TGCGCCAGCAGCCAGACCAGCGGGAACACCGGGGAGCTGTTTTTT. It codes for CASSQTSGNTGELFF.

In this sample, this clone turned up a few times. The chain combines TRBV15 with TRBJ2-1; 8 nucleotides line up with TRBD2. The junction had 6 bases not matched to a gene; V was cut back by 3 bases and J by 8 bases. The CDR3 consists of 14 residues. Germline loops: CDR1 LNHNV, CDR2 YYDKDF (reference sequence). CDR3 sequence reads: CATSRKQTSDEQFF. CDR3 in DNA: TGTGCCACCAGCAGGAAACAGACTAGCGATGAGCAGTTCTTC.

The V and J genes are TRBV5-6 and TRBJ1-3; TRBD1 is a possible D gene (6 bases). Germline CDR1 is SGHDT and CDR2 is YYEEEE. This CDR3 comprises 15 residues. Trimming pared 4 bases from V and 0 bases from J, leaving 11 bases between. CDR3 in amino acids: CASSGTGISGNTIYF. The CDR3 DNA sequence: TGTGCCAGCAGCGGAACAGGGATCTCTGGAAACACCATATATTTT.

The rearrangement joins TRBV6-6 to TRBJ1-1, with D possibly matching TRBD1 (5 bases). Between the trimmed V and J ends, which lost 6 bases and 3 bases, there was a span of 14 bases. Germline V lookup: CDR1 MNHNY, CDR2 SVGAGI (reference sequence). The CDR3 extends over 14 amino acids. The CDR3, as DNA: TGTGCCAGCAGACCCCTTGGGGGGGACACTGAAGCTTTCTTT. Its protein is CASRPLGGDTEAFF.